This TCR beta chain was sequenced in a study of blood T cell repertoires in COVID-19. About the study: The United States, Italy and Spain provided the acute and convalescent COVID-19 samples. PBMCs, B-cell-depleted T cells, or T cells provided the cDNA or gDNA that made up the material.

Participant ages covered about 18 to 100 years across 24 US areas. Study processing details: Amplification with reference gene primers provided the estimates of nucleated cell counts. Only in-frame clones appear in the TCRdb table, and some are missing; sequencing was by immunoSEQ multiplex PCR. The V and J calls and the clone size are those of that table, but D and trimming were determined from the DNA. Among under 350,000 clones, just over 85% were seen once, and the ten largest hold around 4.5%. The sequence was obtained from a woman between 35 and 50 years old with acute COVID-19. Source material: PBMCs or T cells enriched from blood (not recorded which).

The CDR3 region is CASSSRWSEKLFF. CDR3 nucleotides: TGTGCCAGCAGCTCGAGGTGGAGTGAAAAACTGTTTTTT. This chain uses TRBV7-9 with TRBJ1-4; D gene unclear. V lost 4 bases and J 7 bases, leaving 10 bases between the germline ends. Per the germline V gene, CDR1 is SEHNR and CDR2 is FQNEAQ (reference sequence). CDR3 length: 13 residues.